This TCR beta chain comes out of a study of shared T cell receptors in the human thymus (dated by TCRdb to the early 2020s). With regard to the full study: The study examined how self-reactive, shared T-cell receptor alpha chains are generated in the human thymus.

About this clone itself: No antigen is known for it. The record has no base qualities; no much larger clone is one base away.

V and J lose 1 base and 4 bases, and a span of 26 bases separates them. The CDR1 and CDR2 encoded by the germline V gene are SGHTA and FQGNSA. Including the terminal cysteine and phenylalanine, the CDR3 comprises 19 residues. The CDR3 DNA has 57 bases and is translated from base 1. The receptor library was made with the immunoSEQ multiplex PCR assay. Not all clones reach the TCRdb copy of this immuneACCESS table, which keeps in-frame sequences only. Checked studies attribute under half of the gap to unresolved V genes and leave the rest unexplained. The sample table records 600,000 to 900,000 clones; 70% to 90% of these occur just once. About 0.011% of the sample is taken by the ten largest. These data are also associated with another study on human thymus T cells. Drawing on the second study: Donors were immunologically healthy infants undergoing open corrective cardiac surgery for congenital heart defects in Finland. Thymus tissue was obtained as surgical resects removed during corrective cardiac surgery. Biased V and J gene segment usage appeared to be present in both thymic and peripheral blood repertoires. The related research found that thymic TCR repertoires overlapped highly between unrelated individuals. TCR alpha and beta repertoires from roughly 8 infant thymus samples and a few related peripheral blood samples were characterized in the study. The cohort included several male and a couple of female infants, with donor ages spanning 7 to 244 days. Thymocytes were freed from the tissue by mechanical means and kept at -70 degrees C as pellets of roughly 9-30 million cells. A QIAsymphony instrument was used to extract genomic DNA from the frozen cell pellets. TCRB and TCRAD loci were amplified from a standardized quantity of quality-controlled genomic DNA using the immunoSEQ multiplex PCR assay. The amplicons spanned the V(D)J region and were long enough to cover the CDR3 and allow V and J genes to be identified. Through the commercial immunoSEQ service, the amplicons were sequenced on an Illumina platform. Primer bias and sequencing errors were corrected as previously described, and TCRAD and TCRB definitions were based on the IMGT database. immunoSEQ Analyzer 3.0 and VDJTools were used for repertoire analysis, which covered basic statistics, V/J segment usage, diversity estimates, rarefaction and pairwise overlap. Diversity was estimated using the Chao1, ChaoE, Efron-Thisted, Shannon and inverse Simpson indices, and was also estimated on datasets down-sampled to the size of the smallest sample. Repertoire overlap was determined by strict matching of CDR3 nucleotide sequence, V gene and J gene, and Jaccard-based multidimensional scaling clustering was applied. On average, thymus samples gave roughly 800,000 unique TCRB clonotypes, whereas blood samples gave about 84,000.

The receptor was isolated from a girl under three years old with a congenital heart defect. Donor details come from another sample of the same person, matched by shared clones. The sequenced material came from thymocytes. The sequence links TRBV7-2 to TRBJ2-7; tentative D gene TRBD1, with 5 bases matching. The base sequence is TGTGCCAGCAGCTTAGTGGCTTTGGGGCAGAAAGAGACCTTATACGAGCAGTACTTC. This sequence encodes CASSLVALGQKETLYEQYF.